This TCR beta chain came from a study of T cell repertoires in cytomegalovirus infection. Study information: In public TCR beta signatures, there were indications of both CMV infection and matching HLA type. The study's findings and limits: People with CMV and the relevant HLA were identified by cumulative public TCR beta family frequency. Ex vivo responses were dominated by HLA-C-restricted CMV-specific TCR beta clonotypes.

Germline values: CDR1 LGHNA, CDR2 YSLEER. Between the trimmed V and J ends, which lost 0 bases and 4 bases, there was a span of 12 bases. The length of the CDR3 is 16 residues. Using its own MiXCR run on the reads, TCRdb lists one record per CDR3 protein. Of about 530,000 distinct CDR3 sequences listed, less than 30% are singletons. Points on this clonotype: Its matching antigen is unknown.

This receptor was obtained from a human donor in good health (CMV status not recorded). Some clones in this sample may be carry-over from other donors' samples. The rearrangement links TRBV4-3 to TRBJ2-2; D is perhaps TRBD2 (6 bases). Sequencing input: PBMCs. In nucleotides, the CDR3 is TGCGCCAGCAGCCAAGAGCGACTAGTGGGCACCGGGGAGCTGTTTTTT. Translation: CASSQERLVGTGELFF.